One sample yielded the 31 T cell receptor beta chains listed below, sequenced in a study of Graves' ophthalmopathy and Graves' hyperthyroidism. RNA transcripts were the template, and TCR beta CDR3 regions were amplified from them. In the first round, RT-PCR was carried out with HTBI primers, and a multiplex PCR formed the second round. TCRdb reprocessed the multiplex PCR reads with MiXCR, giving one entry per CDR3 protein. The sample shows about 1.2 million distinct CDR3 sequences, roughly two fifths of them seen only once. Sequenced input: peripheral blood or thyroid tissue (not recorded which). Receptor source: an adult man with Graves' hyperthyroidism.

This clonotype was detected a few times. This chain joins TRBV5-1 and TRBJ1-1; tentatively, D is TRBD1 (5 bases). CDR3 length: 13 amino acids. Trimming took off 7 bases at V and 0 bases at J, with 10 bases between the two ends. Germline values: CDR1 SGHRS, CDR2 YFSETQ. The CDR3 DNA is TGCGCCAGCGCAGGGTTGATGAACACTGAAGCTTTCTTT. This encodes CASAGLMNTEAFF.

In its sample, this clonotype was seen a few times. The chain has TRBV20-1 and TRBJ2-7; D might be TRBD1 (5 bases). The V end was cut by 0 bases, the J end by 0 bases, with 9 bases between. Germline V gene sequence: CDR1 DFQATT, CDR2 SNEGSKA (reference sequence). The CDR3 is 14 amino acids. CDR3 nucleotide sequence: TGCAGTGCTAGAGATATCGACAGCTCCTACGAGCAGTACTTC. Translating gives CSARDIDSSYEQYF.

CDR3 bases: TGTGCCAGCAGTTTACTTAGTACAGGGGAATCACCCCTCCACTTT. It is translated as CASSLLSTGESPLHF. The V gene is TRBV12-3 or TRBV12-4, the J gene TRBJ1-6; 7 bases are a match to TRBD1. The trim removed 2 bases at V and 10 bases at J, leaving 8 bases unmatched. The CDR3 runs to 15 residues.

This chain uses TRBV7-9 with TRBJ2-6; TRBD2 agrees at 10 bases. This CDR3 comprises 15 residues. Germline V gene data show CDR1 as SEHNR and CDR2 as FQNEAQ (reference sequence). J lost 11 bases, V lost 5 bases, and 9 bases had no gene match. The CDR3 spells CASSPGSGRAYVLTF. CDR3 coding DNA: TGTGCCAGCAGCCCAGGGAGCGGGAGGGCTTACGTCCTGACTTTC.

This clonotype was recorded many times. This chain uses TRBV7-8 with TRBJ1-4; possibly TRBD1 for D (6 bases). The germline V gene has CDR1 SGHVS and CDR2 FQNEAQ. CDR3 length: 17 amino acids. V was clipped by 3 bases and J by 1 base, with 15 bases between them. The CDR3 coding sequence is TGTGCCAGCAGCTTCCGACGGACAGACCGAACTAATGAAAAACTGTTTTTT. Translating gives CASSFRRTDRTNEKLFF.

This clonotype was recorded a few times. This sequence joins TRBV11-2 and TRBJ2-7; 10 nucleotides agree with TRBD1. The ends lost 4 bases at V and 7 bases at J; junction bases unmatched: 10. The germline V gene has CDR1 SGHAT and CDR2 FQNNGV. The CDR3 totals 15 residues. This CDR3 is CASSSTMTGGREQYF. In nucleotides, the CDR3 is TGTGCCAGCAGCTCGACAATGACAGGGGGCCGGGAGCAGTACTTC.

On this clonotype: This CDR3 fails to terminate in the conserved phenylalanine or tryptophan, so it likely reflects a read error. The CDR3 sequence is CASSYGTAWETQYL. The CDR3 DNA follows: TGTGCCAGCAGTTACGGGACCGCTTGGGAGACCCAGTACCTC. The chain joins TRBV6-5 to TRBJ2-5, with D perhaps being TRBD1 or TRBD2 (5 bases each). This CDR3 has 14 residues. The germline V gene has CDR1 MNHEY and CDR2 SVGAGI. Trimming cost V 2 bases and J 5 bases, with 12 bases left between them.

Note on this clonotype: Just one base apart from a much larger clone, this may be a read error. Likely a read error: the CDR3 ends without its conserved phenylalanine or tryptophan. Here the CDR3 DNA reads TGTGCCAGCAGCGCCTTGAGCGGCGGAGAGACCCAGTACCTC. This codes for CASSALSGGETQYL. The chain joins TRBV9 to TRBJ2-5; tentatively, D is TRBD2 (5 bases). This CDR3 is 14 amino acids long. V dropped 3 bases and J dropped 4 bases, with 13 bases sitting between them. Germline V gives CDR1 SGDLS, CDR2 YYNGEE.

This clonotype was found a few times. This chain joins TRBV12-3 or TRBV12-4 and TRBJ2-5; 8 positions agree with TRBD2. J was trimmed by 5 bases and V by 6 bases; bases with no gene match: 14. The CDR3 consists of 16 residues. The CDR3 region is CASSSGVGGALETQYF. The CDR3, as DNA: TGTGCCAGCAGCTCCGGTGTCGGGGGGGCCCTTGAGACCCAGTACTTC.

This clonotype was seen more than once but under ten times. This chain connects TRBV5-1 to TRBJ1-3; D is possibly TRBD1 (6 bases). Germline values: CDR1 SGHRS, CDR2 YFSETQ. The CDR3 spans 16 residues. Trimming took off 5 bases at V and 0 bases at J, with 15 bases between the two ends. The CDR3 loop reads CASRPRRQASGNTIYF. In DNA form, the CDR3 reads TGCGCCAGCAGACCACGTCGACAGGCCTCTGGAAACACCATATATTTT.

This sequence joins TRBV11-2 and TRBJ1-5; 7 positions match TRBD1. CDR3 size: 14 residues. V shed 5 bases and J 9 bases; nucleotides not matched to a gene: 10. Per germline, CDR1 SGHAT and CDR2 FQNNGV. CDR3: CASSQRQGTGPQHF. CDR3 nucleotide sequence: TGTGCCAGCAGCCAACGACAGGGAACGGGGCCCCAGCATTTT.

The chain is built from TRBV29-1 and TRBJ1-4; TRBD1 might be the D (6 bases). Between the trimmed V and J ends, which lost 3 bases and 12 bases, there was a span of 11 bases. The CDR3 is 11 amino acids. Germline CDR1 is SQVTM and CDR2 is ANQGSEA. Here the CDR3 DNA reads TGCAGCGTTGAGGGGGGCAGGGAACTGTTTTTT. Translated, it gives CSVEGGRELFF.

As regards this clonotype: A much larger clone is a single base away; this may be a read error. The chain links TRBV7-3 to TRBJ1-1; D not certain. V was trimmed by 2 bases and J by 8 bases, leaving 9 bases between them. Germline-derived CDR1 and CDR2 are SGHTA and FQGTGA. The CDR3 spans 12 residues. The CDR3 sequence: CASSLGFNEAFF. The CDR3 bases are TGTGCCAGCAGCTTAGGTTTCAACGAAGCTTTCTTT. The full variable domain, its missing parts supplied by reference TRBV7-3 and TRBJ1-1, is GAGVSQTPSNKVTEKGKYVELRCDPISGHTALYWYRQSLGQGPEFLIYFQGTGAADDSGLPNDRFFAVRPEGSVSTLKIQRTERGDSAVYLCASSLGFNEAFFGQGTRLTVV.

Concerning this clonotype: This may arise from a read error, as a much more abundant clone is one base away. As DNA, the CDR3 is TGCAGTGCTAGAGCGGATGGGCAGTACTTC. Translating gives CSARADGQYF. The chain uses TRBV29-1 and TRBJ2-7; the D gene is possibly TRBD2 (5 bases). Germline CDR1 and CDR2: SQVTM and ANQGSEA. CDR3 length: 10 amino acids.

This clonotype appeared many times. The rearrangement uses TRBV7-8 and TRBJ2-7; D uncertain. Trimming took 3 bases from V and 0 from J, leaving 12 bases between them. The CDR3 has 15 residues. The germline gives CDR1 SGHVS, CDR2 FQNEAQ. CDR3 sequence: CASSLEPGVSYEQYF. The CDR3 nucleotides are TGTGCCAGCAGCTTGGAGCCCGGCGTCTCCTACGAGCAGTACTTC.

The chain uses TRBV7-2 and TRBJ2-3, with D unresolved. The CDR3 extends over 11 amino acids. Germline V gene data show CDR1 as SGHTA and CDR2 as FQGNSA. V was shortened by 5 bases and J by 5 bases, with 5 bases between the two germline ends. The CDR3: CASSQKDTQYF. The CDR3 nucleotides read TGTGCCAGCAGCCAAAAAGATACGCAGTATTTT.

This chain joins TRBV6-2 or TRBV6-3 and TRBJ1-1; 7 bases agree with TRBD1. The CDR3 is made up of 15 amino acids. V gave up 9 bases and J gave up 0 bases; unmatched junction bases: 10. Germline V gene data show CDR1 as MNHEY and CDR2 as SVGEGT. CDR3 in DNA: TGTGCCAGTAGAGGGGGACAGTACTTGAACACTGAAGCTTTCTTT. Its translation: CASRGGQYLNTEAFF.

This clonotype was detected many times. The chain carries TRBV29-1 and TRBJ1-4; no firm D call. In germline, CDR1 is SQVTM, CDR2 ANQGSEA. V was shortened by 5 bases and J by 4 bases, with 5 bases between the two germline ends. The CDR3 spans 11 residues. This CDR3 reads CSVNDNEKLFF. CDR3 nucleotides: TGCAGCGTTAACGATAATGAAAAACTGTTTTTT.

This clonotype was detected many times. The genes are TRBV7-6 and TRBJ2-7; 7 positions match TRBD1. CDR1 is SGHVS and CDR2 is FNYEAQ in the germline V gene. V trimming: 1 base; J trimming: 3 bases; junction bases outside the gene matches: 6. This CDR3 has 15 amino acids. CDR3 DNA: TGTGCCAGCAGCTTAGGGACAGGAGTTAGCTACGAGCAGTACTTC. Translated, it gives CASSLGTGVSYEQYF.

A single count supports this clonotype. Possible read error: a much larger clone is one base away. J is TRBJ2-7 and V is TRBV9; D gene ambiguous. V lost 0 bases and J lost 5, with 9 bases in between. Germline CDR1 and CDR2: SGDLS and YYNGEE. The CDR3 spans 13 residues. CDR3 nucleotide sequence: TGTGCCAGCAGCGTAGACGGTTCGCACGAGCAGTACTTC. Translation: CASSVDGSHEQYF.

The chain employs TRBV7-6 and TRBJ1-5, with 8 nucleotides matching TRBD1. V was clipped by 6 bases and J by 9 bases; unmatched bases: 10. This CDR3 is built from 14 residues. Germline CDR1 reads SGHVS; CDR2 reads FNYEAQ. This chain's CDR3 is CASSYGAGGLPQHF. CDR3 DNA: TGTGCCAGCAGTTACGGGGCAGGGGGCTTGCCCCAGCATTTT.

This clonotype was seen many times. The chain has TRBV10-1 and TRBJ2-5; D gene unclear. Germline values: CDR1 WNHNN, CDR2 SYGVQD (reference sequence). With 4 bases removed from V and 1 base from J, the gap between germline ends came to 7 bases. This CDR3 region has 13 residues. The CDR3 region has the DNA TGCGCCAGCAGTGGGGCCCGCCAAGAGACCCAGTACTTC. Amino acids: CASSGARQETQYF.

The chain employs TRBV5-4 and TRBJ2-7; TRBD1 matches at 8 bases. Germline V gene lookup returns CDR1 SGHNT and CDR2 YYREEE (reference sequence). This CDR3 has 17 residues. J lost 4 bases, V lost 1 base, and 13 bases had no gene match. CDR3 in amino acids: CASSLSQGAQGAYEQYF. CDR3 in DNA: TGTGCCAGCAGCTTGTCGCAGGGGGCGCAGGGGGCTTACGAGCAGTACTTC.

There are a few counts of this clonotype. This sequence joins TRBV3-1 and TRBJ1-4; unclear D gene. The CDR3 totals 16 residues. From germline, CDR1 is LGHDT and CDR2 YNNKEL (reference sequence). The V end was cut by 0 bases, the J end by 0 bases, with 8 bases between. Here the CDR3 DNA reads TGTGCCAGCAGCCAAGAGCTAGATGCAACTAATGAAAAACTGTTTTTT. It specifies CASSQELDATNEKLFF.

On this clonotype: The CDR3 end shows no conserved phenylalanine or tryptophan, and so a read error is likely. The CDR3 sequence is CATSPGIEKETQYL. As DNA, the CDR3 is TGCGCCACCTCGCCAGGGATTGAAAAAGAGACCCAGTACTTA. This rearrangement joins TRBV5-1 to TRBJ2-5; maybe TRBD1 (5 bases). V lost 9 bases and J lost 3, with 18 bases in between. The CDR3 has 14 amino acids. Germline V gene data show CDR1 as SGHRS and CDR2 as YFSETQ.

There are many counts of this clonotype. The rearrangement links TRBV29-1 to TRBJ1-2, with TRBD1 as a possible D gene (5 bases). Germline V lookup: CDR1 SQVTM, CDR2 ANQGSEA. V lost 8 bases, J lost 2 bases, and 12 bases lay in between. This CDR3 contains 12 residues. CDR3 protein: CSTGTANYGYTF. In DNA, the CDR3 is TGCAGCACCGGGACGGCAAACTATGGCTACACCTTC. Based on the CDR3 plus reference TRBV29-1 and TRBJ1-2, the full variable domain is SAVISQKPSRDICQRGTSLTIQCQVDSQVTMMFWYRQQPGQSLTLIATANQGSEATYESGFVIDKFPISRPNLTFSTLTVSNMSPEDSSIYLCSTGTANYGYTFGSGTRLTVV.

This clonotype was observed at least ten times. V gene TRBV19 combines with J gene TRBJ2-7, with 7 bases fitting TRBD1. Germline CDR1 reads LNHDA; CDR2 reads SQIVND (reference sequence). This CDR3 region has 13 residues. V lost 8 bases and J lost 3; bases outside the gene matches: 7. The DNA for the CDR3 is TGTGCCAGTCAATCGACAGGGCGCTACGAGCAGTACTTC. As protein: CASQSTGRYEQYF. Variable domain in full (rest from reference TRBV19 and TRBJ2-7): DGGITQSPKYLFRKEGQNVTLSCEQNLNHDAMYWYRQDPGQGLRLIYYSQIVNDFQKGDIAEGYSVSREKKESFPLTVTSAQKNPTAFYLCASQSTGRYEQYFGPGTRLTVT.

The J gene is TRBJ2-3, the V gene TRBV7-9; 8 bases line up with TRBD1. This CDR3 has 16 amino acids. V dropped 5 bases and J dropped 3; count of bases not matched to a gene: 10. The V gene's germline CDR1 is SEHNR and CDR2 FQNEAQ (reference sequence). CDR3 in DNA: TGTGCCAGCAGCCCCCTGACAGGGGATTTGACAGATACGCAGTATTTT. This encodes CASSPLTGDLTDTQYF.

The V gene is TRBV7-3, the J gene TRBJ1-6; no definite D call. Per the germline V gene, CDR1 is SGHTA and CDR2 is FQGTGA. Trimming cost V 5 bases and J 5 bases, with 10 bases left between them. The CDR3 has 14 residues. The CDR3 spells CASSLRRDNSPLHF. Written as DNA, the CDR3 is TGTGCCAGCAGCCTACGACGGGATAATTCACCCCTCCACTTT.

Ten or more counts support this clonotype. The chain carries TRBV7-2 and TRBJ1-6; 9 nucleotides match TRBD1. Germline values: CDR1 SGHTA, CDR2 FQGNSA. The CDR3 covers 14 residues. J lost 6 bases, V lost 5 bases, and 2 bases had no gene match. The CDR3 DNA follows: TGTGCCAGCAGCCGGACAGGGGTTAATTCACCCCTCCACTTT. It is translated as CASSRTGVNSPLHF. The full variable domain, rest sourced from reference TRBV7-2 and TRBJ1-6, is GAGVSQSPSNKVTEKGKDVELRCDPISGHTALYWYRQSLGQGLEFLIYFQGNSAPDKSGLPSDRFSAERTGGSVSTLTIQRTQQEDSAVYLCASSRTGVNSPLHFGNGTRLTVT.

V is TRBV7-7 and J is TRBJ2-5; the D call may be TRBD1 or TRBD2 (7 bases each). CDR1 SSHAT and CDR2 FNYEAQ come from the germline V gene (reference sequence). The CDR3 totals 16 residues. V was trimmed by 5 bases and J by 2 bases, leaving 18 bases between them. The CDR3 nucleotides read TGTGCCAGCAGCCCTACGAGCAGGGGGGGGCAAGAGACCCAGTACTTC. This gives the protein CASSPTSRGGQETQYF.